This entry lists 8 T cell receptor beta chains sequenced from one sample in a study of T cell changes during pregnancy in multiple sclerosis. This table comes from immunoSEQ multiplex PCR, and its TCRdb copy is limited to in-frame clones, with some not included. This table holds approximately 90,000 clones, 90% to 95% found once. Sample: peripheral blood, taken after pregnancy. Receptors originate from a female donor in good health, enrolled as a control in a pregnancy study.

The V call is TRBV5-1, the J call TRBJ1-1; D possibly corresponds to TRBD1 (5 bases). The CDR3 loop spans 14 amino acids. Germline CDR1 reads SGHRS; CDR2 reads YFSETQ. The V gene lost 4 bases and the J gene lost 0 bases, with 10 bases spanning the gap. CDR3 loop: CASSPTDLNTEAFF. DNA for the CDR3: TGCGCCAGCAGCCCGACAGATTTGAACACTGAAGCTTTCTTT.

J is TRBJ1-5 and V is TRBV2, with 9 bases lining up with TRBD1. Looked up from germline, CDR1 is SNHLY and CDR2 is FYNNEI. The CDR3 is made up of 17 amino acids. The J segment lost 1 base and the V segment lost 8 bases, leaving 12 bases of the junction unmatched. DNA of the CDR3: TGTGCCAGCGCGCCGGTCCGCGGGACAGGGAGCAATCAGCCCCAGCATTTT. Residues: CASAPVRGTGSNQPQHF.

This clone was detected only once. The V and J genes are TRBV4-3 and TRBJ1-6, with unresolved D. V was pared by 4 bases and J by 5 bases, with 9 bases between. The CDR3 runs 14 residues. Germline CDR1 LGHNA, CDR2 YSLEER. The CDR3 nucleotides read TGCGCCAGCAGCCTCCGGGTTGATAATTCACCCCTCCACTTT. Residues: CASSLRVDNSPLHF.

This sequence joins TRBV5-8 and TRBJ1-1; no clear D. CDR1 is SGHTS and CDR2 is YDEGEE in the germline V gene. The CDR3 sequence is 12 residues long. Trimming stripped 6 bases from V and 7 bases from J, with 13 bases between. CDR3 protein: CASNWVRFEAFF. The CDR3 nucleotides are TGTGCCAGCAACTGGGTGCGGTTTGAAGCTTTCTTT. The full variable domain, with the rest looked up from reference TRBV5-8 and TRBJ1-1, is EAGVTQSPTHLIKTRGQQATLRCSPISGHTSVYWYQQALGLGLQFLLWYDEGEERNRGNFPPRFSGRQFPNYSSELNVNALELEDSALYLCASNWVRFEAFFGQGTRLTVV.

The V call is TRBV6-5, the J call TRBJ1-3; no firm D call. This CDR3 has 13 amino acids. Deletions cut 7 bases from V and 4 bases from J, with 11 bases between. The germline gives CDR1 MNHEY, CDR2 SVGAGI. In DNA, the CDR3 is TGTGCCAGCACCGGAGATTCAGGAAACACCATATATTTT. Encoded protein: CASTGDSGNTIYF.

This chain uses TRBV14 with TRBJ1-1; 7 bases align to TRBD1. The germline gives CDR1 SGHDN, CDR2 FVKESK. CDR3 length: 14 amino acids. V was clipped by 5 bases and J by 4 bases; unmatched bases: 7. For the CDR3, the DNA is TGTGCCAGCAGCGGGAACAGGGGCGCCACTGAAGCTTTCTTT. Its translation: CASSGNRGATEAFF.

This clone appeared once. The rearrangement uses TRBV6-5 and TRBJ1-5, with D unresolved. CDR1 and CDR2 (germline): MNHEY, SVGAGI. The CDR3 extends over 13 amino acids. Trimming stripped 5 bases from V and 1 base from J, with 6 bases between. DNA for the CDR3: TGTGCCAGCAGTCGGAGGAGCAATCAGCCCCAGCATTTT. It translates to CASSRRSNQPQHF.

As regards this clone: This sample includes further DNA sequences coding for the same CDR3. The V call is TRBV4-3, the J call TRBJ2-1; 8 bases are a match to TRBD1. V shed 2 bases and J 4 bases; nucleotides not matched to a gene: 4. The CDR3 is 15 residues long. The germline gives CDR1 LGHNA, CDR2 YSLEER. For the CDR3, the DNA is TGCGCCAGCAGCCAACGACAGGGGCTTTACAATGAGCAGTTCTTC. Protein: CASSQRQGLYNEQFF.